The clone carrying this T cell receptor beta chain was observed a few times. No antigen is known for it. The data derive from a study of type 1 and type 2 diabetes patients. Study overall: Samples came from type 1 diabetic, type 2 diabetic or nondiabetic people, recruited in China. Study outcomes and limitations: Some HECs seen only in T1D might also appear in more T2D or control samples.

Trimming stripped 7 bases from V and 7 bases from J, with 13 bases between. Germline V gives CDR1 LGHNT, CDR2 FRNRAP. The CDR3 is made up of 13 amino acids. The PCR template was genomic DNA. Amplification of the beta chain CDR3 used 30 forward and 13 reverse multiplex primers. MiXCR was run by TCRdb on the multiplex PCR reads, yielding one entry per CDR3 protein. The table records 250,000 or so distinct CDR3 sequences, 45% to 60% of them present only once. Sequenced: peripheral blood mononuclear cells (PBMCs). The chain is built from TRBV12-5 and TRBJ1-4; D is uncertain. The TCR sequence derives from a man between 18 and 35 years old with type 2 diabetes. CDR3 protein: CASAPAGGEKLFF. The CDR3 DNA reads TGTGCTAGTGCTCCTGCGGGCGGTGAAAAACTGTTTTTT.